The clone carrying this TCR beta chain was seen at least ten times. Antigen specificity is unknown. This sample stems from a study of early T cells in non-severe SARS-CoV-2 infection. As for the study in general: Unpaired chains resulted from sequencing bulk RNA of unsorted whole blood.

Individual cDNA molecules each received unique molecular identifiers attached to them. TCRdb analysed the 5' RACE reads with MiXCR anew, one entry per CDR3 protein. Of approximately 30,000 distinct CDR3 sequences listed, roughly 5.7% were seen once; the top ten hold about a fifth. Findings and caveats of the study: Missing private and CD4 specificities, VDJdb matching favored anti-spike CD8 responses.

Germline V gene lookup returns CDR1 SNHLY and CDR2 FYNNEI. The CDR3 length is 15 residues. V dropped 5 bases and J dropped 7; count of bases not matched to a gene: 7. The chain has TRBV2 and TRBJ2-2; TRBD1 matches at 10 bases. The sample was whole blood. This receptor was identified in an adult who was a healthcare worker with PCR-confirmed SARS-CoV-2 infection or an uninfected control (not recorded which). This CDR3 is CASSIDRGRNGELFF. CDR3 in DNA: TGTGCCAGCAGTATAGACAGGGGGCGCAACGGGGAGCTGTTTTTT.